These 15 T cell receptor beta chains originate from one sample sequenced in a study of CD8+CD57+ T cells in acquired aplastic anemia (dated by TCRdb to between 2017 and 2018). The patients picked for sequencing were ones in whom flow cytometry had shown an expansion of CD8+CD57+ cells. Sequencing was carried out with an Illumina HiSeq 2000. Profiling of TCR beta VDJ combinations and CDR3 sequences used genomic DNA as the template. The public reads were reanalyzed by TCRdb: fastp trimming at Q25, MiXCR alignment, in-frame beta chains only. Every distinct CDR3 protein forms one entry, paired with its most common genes and DNA. The sample table holds fewer than 200,000 distinct CDR3 sequences, of which roughly 50% were seen once. Of the sample, roughly 2% is held by the ten largest clones. Sequenced input: sorted CD4+, CD8+, or CD8+CD57+ T cells (not recorded which) from PBMCs. These receptors were collected from a human donor with aplastic anemia.

The rearrangement uses TRBV25-1 and TRBJ1-2; maybe TRBD1 (6 bases). V was pared by 10 bases and J by 6 bases, with 15 bases between. Per the germline V gene, CDR1 is MGHDK and CDR2 is SYGVNS. The CDR3 extends over 12 amino acids. CDR3 nucleotides: TGTGCCACAGTGGAGGGGGTCGATGGCTACACCTTC. This sequence encodes CATVEGVDGYTF.

The V gene is TRBV10-3, the J gene TRBJ1-5; D might be TRBD1 (6 bases). The CDR3 is made up of 13 amino acids. V lost 4 bases and J 3 bases, leaving 7 bases between the germline ends. The V gene's germline CDR1 is ENHRY and CDR2 SYGVKD. The CDR3 nucleotides are TGTGCCATCAGTGGGACAGCCAATCAGCCCCAGCATTTT. Encoded protein: CAISGTANQPQHF.

The chain carries TRBV25-1 and TRBJ2-7, with 10 bases aligning to TRBD2. After removal of 11 bases from V and 5 bases from J, the junction contained 6 bases not matched to a gene. Germline CDR1 MGHDK, CDR2 SYGVNS. This CDR3 has 12 amino acids. CDR3 nucleotides: TGTGCCGGACTAGCGGCGAGCCACGAGCAGTACTTC. It specifies CAGLAASHEQYF.

This clonotype occurred a few times. A much more abundant neighbour one base away suggests this may be a read error. The V and J genes are TRBV9 and TRBJ1-1, with TRBD1 identical over 10 bases. V gave up 9 bases and J gave up 7 bases; unmatched junction bases: 9. This CDR3 region has 13 residues. The germline CDR1 and CDR2 sequences are SGDLS and YYNGEE. Here the CDR3 DNA reads TGTGCCATCAGTTCCGGGACAGGGGTTGAAGCTTTCTTT. The encoded protein is CAISSGTGVEAFF.

This sequence joins TRBV7-3 and TRBJ1-1; TRBD1 might be the D (6 bases). V was pared by 5 bases and J by 6 bases, with 10 bases between. The CDR3 totals 12 residues. Germline V gene sequence: CDR1 SGHTA, CDR2 FQGTGA. This CDR3 reads CASSRGGSEAFF. The DNA for the CDR3 is TGTGCCAGCAGCCGGGGGGGCTCTGAAGCTTTCTTT. Full variable domain (outside the CDR3, taken from reference TRBV7-3 and TRBJ1-1): GAGVSQTPSNKVTEKGKYVELRCDPISGHTALYWYRQSLGQGPEFLIYFQGTGAADDSGLPNDRFFAVRPEGSVSTLKIQRTERGDSAVYLCASSRGGSEAFFGQGTRLTVV.

This clonotype was detected ten times or more. The chain joins TRBV5-1 to TRBJ2-5, with D perhaps given as TRBD1 or TRBD2 (5 bases each). CDR1 is SGHRS and CDR2 is YFSETQ in the germline V gene. CDR3 size: 14 residues. Trimming left V 2 bases short and J 2 bases short, with 10 bases between. CDR3 sequence reads: CASSFGAEQETQYF. CDR3 bases: TGCGCCAGCAGCTTCGGGGCGGAGCAAGAGACCCAGTACTTC.

This clonotype is a singleton in its sample. The V gene is TRBV2, the J gene TRBJ1-2; D unresolved. The length of the CDR3 is 12 residues. V lost 4 bases and J 4 bases, leaving 7 bases between the germline ends. Germline CDR1 and CDR2: SNHLY and FYNNEI. The CDR3 loop reads CASSGRAYGYTF. The CDR3 nucleotides are TGTGCCAGCAGTGGCCGGGCCTATGGCTACACCTTC.

CDR3 region: CASSRDTDTQYF. Written as DNA, the CDR3 is TGTGCCAGCTCCCGGGACACAGATACGCAGTATTTT. The rearrangement links TRBV6-1 to TRBJ2-3, with a weak D call TRBD2 (5 bases). Germline V lookup: CDR1 MNHNS, CDR2 SASEGT. The CDR3 is 12 amino acids. The V end was cut by 8 bases, the J end by 2 bases, with 8 bases between.

This clonotype was detected once. A read error may account for a junction end that differs from germline. The chain carries TRBV10-3 and TRBJ2-2; 9 bases align to TRBD1. CDR1 is ENHRY and CDR2 is SYGVKD in the germline V gene. The CDR3 is 16 amino acids. The CDR3 spells CAFSEGTGSNTGELFF. In nucleotides, the CDR3 is TGCGCCTTCAGTGAGGGGACAGGGTCTAACACCGGGGAGCTGTTTTTT.

At least ten counts were recorded for this clonotype. The chain has TRBV24-1 and TRBJ2-7; the match to TRBD1 covers 8 bases. The CDR3 totals 13 residues. V lost 4 bases and J lost 6; bases outside the gene matches: 4. CDR1 is KGHDR and CDR2 is SFDVKD in the germline V gene. The CDR3, as DNA: TGTGCCACCAGTGAGTTTGACAGGGGCGAGCAGTACTTC. It is translated as CATSEFDRGEQYF.

This clonotype was found many times. This rearrangement joins TRBV7-8 to TRBJ1-5; no clear D gene. Trimming shortened V by 0 bases and J by 3 bases, and 15 bases separated the two germline ends. The V gene's germline CDR1 is SGHVS and CDR2 FQNEAQ. The CDR3 extends over 17 amino acids. CDR3 in amino acids: CASSLAVRVPVNQPQHF. The CDR3 DNA is TGTGCCAGCAGCTTAGCTGTTCGGGTCCCAGTCAATCAGCCCCAGCATTTT.

This clonotype was observed many times. The V call is TRBV20-1, the J call TRBJ1-5, with D tentatively TRBD1 (6 bases). This CDR3 spans 13 amino acids. Germline CDR1 reads DFQATT; CDR2 reads SNEGSKA (reference sequence). The V end was cut by 3 bases, the J end by 7 bases, with 13 bases between. CDR3 sequence (DNA): TGCAGTGCTAGTAGGGGGGCTCAGCAGCCCCAGCATTTT. It specifies CSASRGAQQPQHF.

This clonotype showed up many times. This rearrangement joins TRBV9 to TRBJ1-3; D might be TRBD1 (5 bases). The CDR3 sequence is 14 residues long. The germline V gene has CDR1 SGDLS and CDR2 YYNGEE. V gave up 5 bases and J gave up 3 bases, with 12 bases separating them. CDR3 sequence reads: CASSAPGSGNTIYF. CDR3 nucleotide sequence: TGTGCCAGCAGTGCACCAGGGAGTGGAAACACCATATATTTT.

The rearrangement joins TRBV7-9 to TRBJ2-7; D might be TRBD1 or TRBD2, each matching 5 bases. This CDR3 comprises 13 residues. Per germline, CDR1 SEHNR and CDR2 FQNEAQ (reference sequence). V lost 7 bases to trimming and J lost 4 bases, with 14 bases between them. The chain's CDR3 is CASTRDPSYEQYF. DNA of the CDR3: TGTGCCAGCACCCGGGACCCCTCGTACGAGCAGTACTTC.

A note on this clonotype: One base away lies a much larger clone, so this may be a sequencing read error. The rearrangement joins TRBV19 to TRBJ2-1; D remains ambiguous. Germline CDR1 is LNHDA and CDR2 is SQIVND (reference sequence). With 6 bases removed from V and 4 bases from J, the gap between germline ends came to 4 bases. The CDR3 consists of 11 residues. CDR3 in DNA: TGTGCCAGTAGCGTTTACAATGAGCAGTTCTTC. It encodes CASSVYNEQFF.